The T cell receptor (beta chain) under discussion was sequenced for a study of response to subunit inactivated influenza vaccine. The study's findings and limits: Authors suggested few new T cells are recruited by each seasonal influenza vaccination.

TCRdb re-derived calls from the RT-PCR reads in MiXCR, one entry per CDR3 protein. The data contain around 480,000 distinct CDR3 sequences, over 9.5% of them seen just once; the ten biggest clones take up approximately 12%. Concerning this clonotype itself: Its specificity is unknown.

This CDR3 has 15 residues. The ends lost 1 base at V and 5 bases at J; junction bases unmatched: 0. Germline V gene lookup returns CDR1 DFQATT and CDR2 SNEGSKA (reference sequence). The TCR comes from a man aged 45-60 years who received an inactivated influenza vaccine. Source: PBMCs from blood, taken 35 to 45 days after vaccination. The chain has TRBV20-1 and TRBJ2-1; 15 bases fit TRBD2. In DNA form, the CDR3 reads TGCAGTGCTAGAGGGACTAGCGGGAGGGACAATGAGCAGTTCTTC. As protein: CSARGTSGRDNEQFF.